A single sample gave rise to the 5 T cell receptor beta chains below, sequenced in a study of blood T cell repertoires in COVID-19 (dated by TCRdb to between 2020 and 2021). To prepare the library, the immunoSEQ multiplex PCR assay was applied. The table was pulled from immuneACCESS by TCRdb, which kept in-frame rearrangements only. Such tables lose some clones; where checked, under half of the loss comes from unresolved V genes, and the rest has no known cause. The sample yields about 370,000 clones; 85% to 90% were counted once. Together, the top ten hold approximately 1% of the sample. Input material: PBMCs or T cells enriched from blood (not recorded which). The receptors come from a man between 18 and 35 years old who had recovered from COVID-19.

The rearrangement uses TRBV10-1 and TRBJ1-1; 7 bases agree with TRBD1. The V and J ends lost 8 bases and 8 bases, in that order; junction bases with no gene match: 8. Germline V CDR1 and CDR2: WNHNN, SYGVQD (reference sequence). The CDR3 extends over 12 amino acids. CDR3 residues: CASSRGTGEAFF. The CDR3, as DNA: TGCGCCAGCTCCAGGGGGACCGGGGAAGCTTTCTTT.

The chain is built from TRBV4-2 and TRBJ1-3; D is unclear. V shed 4 bases and J shed 4 bases, with 23 bases lying between them. Germline V gene sequence: CDR1 LGHNA, CDR2 YNFKEQ. The CDR3 is 18 amino acids. The CDR3 DNA is TGTGCCAGCAGCCCGGACTCCGCTAGGCTCCCGAGGGGAAACACCATATATTTT. The encoded protein is CASSPDSARLPRGNTIYF.

J is TRBJ1-1 and V is TRBV3-1 (or the pseudogene TRBV3-2); D gene uncertain. Germline loops: CDR1 LGHDT, CDR2 YNNKEL (reference sequence). The length of the CDR3 is 14 residues. V lost 1 base, J lost 5 bases, and 11 bases lay in between. CDR3 in amino acids: CASSQAWSRTEAFF. In nucleotides, the CDR3 is TGTGCCAGCAGCCAAGCGTGGTCACGGACTGAAGCTTTCTTT.

V usage is TRBV19 and J usage is TRBJ2-1; 10 bases match TRBD1. Germline CDR1 reads LNHDA; CDR2 reads SQIVND (reference sequence). Unmatched junction bases numbered 8, after V lost 3 bases and J lost 6 bases. This CDR3 contains 16 residues. The CDR3 loop reads CASSIGTGVFGNEQFF. The CDR3 DNA is TGTGCCAGTAGTATTGGGACAGGGGTTTTCGGCAATGAGCAGTTCTTC. The full variable domain, with the rest looked up from reference TRBV19 and TRBJ2-1, is DGGITQSPKYLFRKEGQNVTLSCEQNLNHDAMYWYRQDPGQGLRLIYYSQIVNDFQKGDIAEGYSVSREKKESFPLTVTSAQKNPTAFYLCASSIGTGVFGNEQFFGPGTRLTVL.

The chain is built from TRBV4-2 and TRBJ2-1; 7 bases map to TRBD1. Looked up from germline, CDR1 is LGHNA and CDR2 is YNFKEQ. The CDR3 runs to 20 residues. V dropped 3 bases and J dropped 8; count of bases not matched to a gene: 25. The CDR3 loop reads CASSHHLPRRQGIFRDEQFF. CDR3 nucleotides: TGTGCCAGCAGCCATCACCTGCCCCGCCGACAGGGAATCTTTAGGGATGAGCAGTTCTTC.